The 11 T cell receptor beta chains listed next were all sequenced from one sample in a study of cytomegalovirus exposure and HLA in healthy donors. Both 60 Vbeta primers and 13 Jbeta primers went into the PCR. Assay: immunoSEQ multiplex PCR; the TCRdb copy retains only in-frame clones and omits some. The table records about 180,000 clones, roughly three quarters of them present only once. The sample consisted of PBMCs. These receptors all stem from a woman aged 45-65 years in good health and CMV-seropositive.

The chain's CDR3 is CASSPTVNQETQYF. The CDR3, as DNA: TGTGCCAGCAGCCCAACAGTGAACCAAGAGACCCAGTACTTC. The V and J genes are TRBV7-3 and TRBJ2-5; D remains ambiguous. This CDR3 has 14 amino acids. Trimming pared 5 bases from V and 0 bases from J, leaving 10 bases between. CDR1 is SGHTA, CDR2 FQGTGA, per germline. The full variable domain, in which reference TRBV7-3 and TRBJ2-5 provide the parts outside the CDR3, is GAGVSQTPSNKVTEKGKYVELRCDPISGHTALYWYRQSLGQGPEFLIYFQGTGAADDSGLPNDRFFAVRPEGSVSTLKIQRTERGDSAVYLCASSPTVNQETQYFGPGTRLLVL.

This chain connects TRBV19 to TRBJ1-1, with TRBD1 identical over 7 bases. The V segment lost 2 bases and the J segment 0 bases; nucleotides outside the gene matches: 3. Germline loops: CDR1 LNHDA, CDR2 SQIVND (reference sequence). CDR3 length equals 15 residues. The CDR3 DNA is TGTGCCAGTAGTATATACAGGGGTATGAACACTGAAGCTTTCTTT. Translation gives CASSIYRGMNTEAFF.

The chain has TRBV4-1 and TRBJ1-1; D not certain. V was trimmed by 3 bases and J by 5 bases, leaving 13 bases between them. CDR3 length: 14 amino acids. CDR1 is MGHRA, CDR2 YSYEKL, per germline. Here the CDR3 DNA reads TGCGCCAGCAGCCATAGATCTCGAGGTACTGAAGCTTTCTTT. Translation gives CASSHRSRGTEAFF.

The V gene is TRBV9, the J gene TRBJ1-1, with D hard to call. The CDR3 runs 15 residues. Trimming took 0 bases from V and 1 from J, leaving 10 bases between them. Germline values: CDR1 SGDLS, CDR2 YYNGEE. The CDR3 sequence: CASSVDHGRNTEAFF. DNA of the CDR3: TGTGCCAGCAGCGTAGACCATGGGAGGAACACTGAAGCTTTCTTT.

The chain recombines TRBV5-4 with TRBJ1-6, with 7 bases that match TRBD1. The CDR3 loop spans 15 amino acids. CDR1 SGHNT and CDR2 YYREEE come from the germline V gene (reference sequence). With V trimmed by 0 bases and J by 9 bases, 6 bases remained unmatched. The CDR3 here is CASSLDTGAGSPLHF. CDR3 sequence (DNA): TGTGCCAGCAGCTTGGACACAGGGGCGGGTTCACCCCTCCACTTT.

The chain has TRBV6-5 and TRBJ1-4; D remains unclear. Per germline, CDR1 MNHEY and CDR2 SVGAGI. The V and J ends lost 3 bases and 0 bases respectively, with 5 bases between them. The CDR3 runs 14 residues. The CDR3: CASSYTATNEKLFF. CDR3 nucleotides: TGTGCCAGCAGTTATACAGCAACTAATGAAAAACTGTTTTTT.

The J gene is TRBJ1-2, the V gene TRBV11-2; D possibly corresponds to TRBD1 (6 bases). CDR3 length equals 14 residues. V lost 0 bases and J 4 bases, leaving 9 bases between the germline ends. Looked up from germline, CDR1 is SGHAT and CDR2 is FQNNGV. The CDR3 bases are TGTGCCAGCAGCTTAGACAGGGGCGGCTATGGCTACACCTTC. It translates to CASSLDRGGYGYTF.

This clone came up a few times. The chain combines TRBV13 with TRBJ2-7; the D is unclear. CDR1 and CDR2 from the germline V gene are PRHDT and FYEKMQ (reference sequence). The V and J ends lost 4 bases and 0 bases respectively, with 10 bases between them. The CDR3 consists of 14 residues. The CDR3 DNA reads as TGTGCCAGCAGCTCCTCACGGTACTCCTACGAGCAGTACTTC. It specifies CASSSSRYSYEQYF. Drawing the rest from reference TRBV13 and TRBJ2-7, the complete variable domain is AAGVIQSPRHLIKEKRETATLKCYPIPRHDTVYWYQQGPGQDPQFLISFYEKMQSDKGSIPDRFSAQQFSDYHSELNMSSLELGDSALYFCASSSSRYSYEQYFGPGTRLTVT.

The CDR3 DNA follows: TGTGCCAGCAGCCAAGCTTGGGCAGGTGCTAACTATGGCTACACCTTC. This translates into CASSQAWAGANYGYTF. V is TRBV4-2 and J is TRBJ1-2; D ambiguous. V lost 1 base and J lost 0, with 12 bases in between. Germline assignment: CDR1 LGHNA and CDR2 YNFKEQ. The CDR3 consists of 16 residues.

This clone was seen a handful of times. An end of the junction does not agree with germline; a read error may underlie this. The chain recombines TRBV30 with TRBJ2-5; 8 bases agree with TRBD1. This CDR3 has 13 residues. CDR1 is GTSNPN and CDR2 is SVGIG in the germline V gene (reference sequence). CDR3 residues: CAWSPRGLEIQYF. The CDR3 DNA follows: TGTGCCTGGAGTCCCAGGGGGCTTGAGATCCAGTACTTC. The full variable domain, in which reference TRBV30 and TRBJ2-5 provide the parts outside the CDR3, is SQTIHQWPATLVQPVGSPLSLECTVEGTSNPNLYWYRQAAGRGLQLLFYSVGIGQISSEVPQNLSASRPQDRQFILSSKKLLLSDSGFYLCAWSPRGLEIQYFGPGTRLLVL.

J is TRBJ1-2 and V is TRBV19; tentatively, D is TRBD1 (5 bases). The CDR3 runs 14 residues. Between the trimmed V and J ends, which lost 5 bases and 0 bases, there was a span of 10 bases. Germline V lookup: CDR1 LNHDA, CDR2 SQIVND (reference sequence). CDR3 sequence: CASSARQTNYGYTF. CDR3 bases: TGTGCCAGTAGTGCCCGACAGACTAACTATGGCTACACCTTC.